This T cell receptor beta chain was observed in a study of PD-1 blockade in mismatch repair-deficient tumors (dated by TCRdb to 2017 to 2019). Notes on the research overall: Between September 2013 and September 2016, the trial enrolled roughly 85 consecutive patients with over nine mismatch repair-deficient cancer types, every one of whom had been previously treated and was progressing. Tumor-associated T cell clones in the peripheral blood of patients responding to PD-1 blockade were tracked using deep sequencing of TCR CDR3 regions. Study-wide conclusions, independent of this receptor: Rapid expansion after pembrolizumab followed by contraction, generally before radiologic responses, was shown by tumor-resident clones, which were often undetectable in blood before treatment.

The library was built by means of the immunoSEQ multiplex PCR assay. TCRdb took over this immuneACCESS table, retaining in-frame rearrangements with V and J assigned. Such tables are incomplete; in checked studies, under half of the missing clones stem from an unresolved V gene, and the remainder is unexplained. The sample table shows about 15,000 clones, and 84% are seen once. Around 17% of the sample rests with the top ten. The sample's time point label, decoded: peripheral blood before pembrolizumab. Mismatch repair deficiency in every enrolled patient was established by polymerase chain reaction or immunohistochemistry. Three patients who responded to pembrolizumab therapy underwent TCR sequencing. Pembrolizumab PD-1 blockade was prospectively tested in advanced mismatch repair-deficient cancers, regardless of tissue of origin, in the phase II trial. Serial peripheral blood T cell samples were collected before and at multiple times after starting PD-1 blockade. Blood sampling times were reported as weeks after the first pembrolizumab dose.

The germline V gene sets CDR1 to ENHRY and CDR2 to SYGVKD. V is shortened by 5 bases, J by 5 bases, and the region joining them spans 18 bases. From cysteine to phenylalanine, the CDR3 is 15 amino acids long. CDR3 DNA only is kept here, 45 bases in frame from base 1. Concerning this clone itself: No antigen is known for it. Base qualities are not at hand, and no much larger clone is one base apart.

The rearranged chain carries TRBV10-3 and TRBJ1-2, with the D gene not clear enough to name. Here the sequenced sample was PBMCs, taken before pembrolizumab treatment. The TCR originated in an adult with mismatch repair-deficient cancer. This receptor has the CDR3 CAISTEQEGTYGYTF. The sequenced DNA: TGTGCCATCAGTACTGAGCAGGAAGGAACTTATGGCTACACCTTC.